This T cell receptor (beta chain) was obtained from a study of T-cell reconstitution after alpha-beta-depleted transplantation in children. The CDR3 is made up of 14 amino acids. CDR1 is SGHRS, CDR2 YFSETQ, per germline. V lost 6 bases to trimming and J lost 6 bases; unmatched junction nucleotides: 4. This clonotype was seen a few times. Construction of the TCRbeta library involved unique molecular identifiers. One entry per CDR3 protein results from TCRdb running MiXCR on the PCR reads. Of hundreds of thousands of distinct CDR3 sequences listed, 9.5% to 15% are singletons. This TCR derives from a human donor who donated a stem cell graft to a child with combined immunodeficiency. The chain has TRBV5-1 and TRBJ2-1, with TRBD1 matching 12 bases. The material sequenced was PBMCs from the stem cell graft donor, taken from the stem cell graft. The CDR3 DNA is TGCGCCAGCACCGGGACAGGGGGCCCCAATGAGCAGTTCTTC. Its protein product is CASTGTGGPNEQFF.